Each of the 3 T cell receptor beta chains below was sequenced from the same sample in a study of cytomegalovirus exposure and HLA in healthy donors. The PCR used 60 Vbeta and 13 Jbeta primers. TCRdb's table, derived via immunoSEQ multiplex PCR, lists solely in-frame clones and lacks some. Seen here are over 150,000 clones, more than 75% observed once, and the top ten hold 0.2% to 0.3%. Sequencing was performed on PBMCs. The receptors stem from a girl less than two years old in good health and CMV-seronegative.

This chain joins TRBV9 and TRBJ1-6; 8 bases align to TRBD1. From germline, CDR1 is SGDLS and CDR2 YYNGEE. V shed 1 base, J shed 9 bases, and the junction held 6 bases outside the gene matches. This CDR3 spans 15 amino acids. CDR3 sequence reads: CASSVTPGTGSPLHF. The CDR3 region has the DNA TGTGCCAGCAGCGTAACACCCGGGACAGGTTCACCCCTCCACTTT.

V and J are TRBV4-1 and TRBJ1-1, with D possibly matching TRBD1 (5 bases). This CDR3 contains 15 residues. CDR1 is MGHRA, CDR2 YSYEKL, per germline. The V gene lost 0 bases and the J gene lost 1 base, with 9 bases spanning the gap. In nucleotides, the CDR3 is TGCGCCAGCAGCCAAGATTTCGGGGGGAACACTGAAGCTTTCTTT. It specifies CASSQDFGGNTEAFF.

V and J are TRBV11-3 and TRBJ2-1; TRBD2 aligns across 9 bases. The germline gives CDR1 SGHNT, CDR2 YENEEA. Unmatched junction bases numbered 3, after V lost 2 bases and J lost 4 bases. The CDR3 covers 15 residues. This CDR3 is CASSLNLAGYNEQFF. For the CDR3, the DNA is TGTGCCAGCAGCTTAAACCTAGCGGGGTACAATGAGCAGTTCTTC.